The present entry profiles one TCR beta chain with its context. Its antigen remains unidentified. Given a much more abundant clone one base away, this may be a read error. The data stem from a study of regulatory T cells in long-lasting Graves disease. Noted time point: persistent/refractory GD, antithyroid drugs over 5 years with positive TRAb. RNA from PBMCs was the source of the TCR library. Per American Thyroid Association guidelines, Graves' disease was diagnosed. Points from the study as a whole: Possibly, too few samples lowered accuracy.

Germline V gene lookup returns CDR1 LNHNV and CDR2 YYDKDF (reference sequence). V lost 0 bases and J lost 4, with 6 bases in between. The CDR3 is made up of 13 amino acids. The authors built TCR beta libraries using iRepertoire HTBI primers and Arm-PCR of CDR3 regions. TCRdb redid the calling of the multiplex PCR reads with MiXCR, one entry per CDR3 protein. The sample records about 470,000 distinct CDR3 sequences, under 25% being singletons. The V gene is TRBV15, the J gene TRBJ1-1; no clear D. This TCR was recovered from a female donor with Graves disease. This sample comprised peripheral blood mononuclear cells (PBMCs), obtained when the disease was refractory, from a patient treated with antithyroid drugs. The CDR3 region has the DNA TGTGCCACCAGCAGAGATGAGGGCACTGAAGCTTTCTTT. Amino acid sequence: CATSRDEGTEAFF. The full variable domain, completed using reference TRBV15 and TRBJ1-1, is DAMVIQNPRYQVTQFGKPVTLSCSQTLNHNVMYWYQQKSSQAPKLLFHYYDKDFNNEADTPDNFQSRRPNTSFCFLDIRSPGLGDTAMYLCATSRDEGTEAFFGQGTRLTVV.